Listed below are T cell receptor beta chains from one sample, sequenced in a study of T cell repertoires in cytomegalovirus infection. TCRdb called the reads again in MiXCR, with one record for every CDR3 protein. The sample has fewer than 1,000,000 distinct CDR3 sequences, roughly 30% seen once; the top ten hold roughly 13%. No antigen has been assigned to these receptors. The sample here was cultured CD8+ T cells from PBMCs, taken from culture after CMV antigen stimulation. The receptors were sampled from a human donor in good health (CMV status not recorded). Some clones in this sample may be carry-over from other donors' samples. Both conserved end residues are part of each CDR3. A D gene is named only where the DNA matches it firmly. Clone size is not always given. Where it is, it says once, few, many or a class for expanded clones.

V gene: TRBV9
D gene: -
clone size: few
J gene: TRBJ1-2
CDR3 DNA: TGTGCCAGCAGACATGAGCCGGGGAGCTATGGCTACACCTTC
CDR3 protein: CASRHEPGSYGYTF

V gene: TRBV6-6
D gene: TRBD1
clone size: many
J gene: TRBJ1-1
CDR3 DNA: TGTGCCAGCAGCAGATATACGGGACAGGGGTTCGGCACTGAAGCTTTCTTT
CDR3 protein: CASSRYTGQGFGTEAFF

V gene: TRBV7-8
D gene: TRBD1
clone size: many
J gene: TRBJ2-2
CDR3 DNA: TGTGCCAGCAGCTTAGTTTACCCAGGGGGCGCAGACACCGGGGAGCTGTTTTTT
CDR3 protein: CASSLVYPGGADTGELFF

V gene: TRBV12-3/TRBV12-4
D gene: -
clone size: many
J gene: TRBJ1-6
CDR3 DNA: TGTGCCAGCAGTTTAAGGGTATATAATTCACCCCTCCACTTT
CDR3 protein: CASSLRVYNSPLHF

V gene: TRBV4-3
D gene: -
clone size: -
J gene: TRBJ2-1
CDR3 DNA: TGCGCCAGCAGCCAAGATTACCAGAATGCATACAATGAGCAGTTCTTC
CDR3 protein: CASSQDYQNAYNEQFF

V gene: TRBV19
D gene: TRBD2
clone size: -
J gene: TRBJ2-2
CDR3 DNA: TGTGCCACCGGGACTAGCGAGAACACCGGGGAGCTGTTTTTT
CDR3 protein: CATGTSENTGELFF

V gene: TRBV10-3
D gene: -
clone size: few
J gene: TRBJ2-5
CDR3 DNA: TGTGCCATCAGTGGGGGGGCTGAAGCACAAGAGACCCAGTACTTC
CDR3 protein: CAISGGAEAQETQYF

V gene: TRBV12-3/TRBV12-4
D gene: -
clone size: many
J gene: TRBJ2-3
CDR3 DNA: TGTGCCAGCAACTGGGGGGGGCACGCAGATACGCAGTATTTT
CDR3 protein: CASNWGGHADTQYF

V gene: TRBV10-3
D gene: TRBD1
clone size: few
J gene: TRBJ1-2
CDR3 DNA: TGTGCCACGCTGGACAGGCGCCTTTATGGCTACACCTTC
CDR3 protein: CATLDRRLYGYTF

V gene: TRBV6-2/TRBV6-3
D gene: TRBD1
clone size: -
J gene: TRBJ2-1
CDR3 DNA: TGTGCCAGCAGGTCAGGGGGCTTCTACAATGAGCAGTTCTTC
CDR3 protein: CASRSGGFYNEQFF

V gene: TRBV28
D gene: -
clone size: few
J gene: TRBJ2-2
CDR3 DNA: TGTGCCAGCAGCGCCACCACAGGGAACACCGGGGAGCTGTTTTTT
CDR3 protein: CASSATTGNTGELFF

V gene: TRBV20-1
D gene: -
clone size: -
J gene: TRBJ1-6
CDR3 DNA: TGCAGTGCTAGAGATAGCCAGGAGTATTCACCCCTCCACTTT
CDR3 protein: CSARDSQEYSPLHF

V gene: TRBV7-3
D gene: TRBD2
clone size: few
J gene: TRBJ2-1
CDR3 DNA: TGTGCCAGCAGCCGCACTAGCGGGGGGGCCCCCTACAATGAGCAGTTCTTC
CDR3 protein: CASSRTSGGAPYNEQFF

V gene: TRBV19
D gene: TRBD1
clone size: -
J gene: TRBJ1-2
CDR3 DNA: TGTGCCAGTCTGGGACAGACAACTAACTATGGCTACACCTTC
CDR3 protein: CASLGQTTNYGYTF

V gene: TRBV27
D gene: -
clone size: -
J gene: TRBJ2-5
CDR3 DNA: TGTGCCAGCAGTTTCATTGGGGGCCAAGAGACCCAGTACTTC
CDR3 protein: CASSFIGGQETQYF

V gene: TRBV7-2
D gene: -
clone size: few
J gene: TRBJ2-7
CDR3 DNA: TGTGCCAGCAGTCCGCCGGGTCTTTGGGCCTACGAGCAGTACTTC
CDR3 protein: CASSPPGLWAYEQYF

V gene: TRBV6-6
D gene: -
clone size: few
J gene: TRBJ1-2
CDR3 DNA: TGTGCCAGCAGTTACTCGAGTCCAGGCTATGGCTACACCTTC
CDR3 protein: CASSYSSPGYGYTF

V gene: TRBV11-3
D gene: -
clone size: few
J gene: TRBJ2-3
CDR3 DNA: TGTGCCAGCAGCTCCCGCGCTAGCGAGGGCTCAGATACGCAGTATTTT
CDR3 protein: CASSSRASEGSDTQYF

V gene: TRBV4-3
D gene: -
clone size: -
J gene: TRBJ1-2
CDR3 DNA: TGCGCCAGCAGCCAAGAGACAGATTTCTATGGCTACACCTTC
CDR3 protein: CASSQETDFYGYTF

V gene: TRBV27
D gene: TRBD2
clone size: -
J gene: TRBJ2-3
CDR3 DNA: TGTGCCAGCAGGCGGGGGGGCCTCCCCTCTAGCACAGATACGCAGTATTTT
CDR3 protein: CASRRGGLPSSTDTQYF

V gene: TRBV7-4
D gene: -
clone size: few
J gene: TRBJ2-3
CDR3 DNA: TGTGCCAGCAGCTTAAGGTCCAGGGTAAACACAGATACGCAGTATTTT
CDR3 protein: CASSLRSRVNTDTQYF

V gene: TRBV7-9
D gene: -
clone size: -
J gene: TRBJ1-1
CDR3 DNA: TGTGCCAGCAGCTTAGGCCCGGGACTCGATTTT
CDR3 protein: CASSLGPGLDF

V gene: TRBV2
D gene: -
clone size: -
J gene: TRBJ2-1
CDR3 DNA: TGTGCCAGCCTCGAGGGGGGGGGCTCCTACAATGAGCAGTTCTTC
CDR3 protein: CASLEGGGSYNEQFF

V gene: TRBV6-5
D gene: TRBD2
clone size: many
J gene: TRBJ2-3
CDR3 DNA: TGTGCCAGCAGTTTCCCCCCCAGCGGGGGAACAGATACGCAGTATTTT
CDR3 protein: CASSFPPSGGTDTQYF

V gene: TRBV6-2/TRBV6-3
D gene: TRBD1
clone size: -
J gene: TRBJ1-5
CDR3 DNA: TGTGCCAGCAGGGAAGGACAGGGGGGTCAGCCCCAGCATTTT
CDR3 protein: CASREGQGGQPQHF

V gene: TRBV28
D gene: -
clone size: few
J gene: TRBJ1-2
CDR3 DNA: TGTGCCAGCAAAACCAGGGTTTTAAACTATGGCTACACCTTC
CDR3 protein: CASKTRVLNYGYTF

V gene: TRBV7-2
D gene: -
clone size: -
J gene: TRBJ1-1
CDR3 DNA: TGTGCCAGCAGCCAAACGGGGGGGCTCGAAGCTTTCTTT
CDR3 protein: CASSQTGGLEAFF

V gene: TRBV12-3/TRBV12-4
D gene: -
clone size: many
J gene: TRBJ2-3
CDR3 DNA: TGTGCCAGCAGTTTTCCCCTGGGCATCACAGATACGCAGTATTTT
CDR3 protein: CASSFPLGITDTQYF

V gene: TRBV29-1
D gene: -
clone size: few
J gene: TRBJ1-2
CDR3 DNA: TGCAGCGTCGCGAAAGACGAGACTCCACGCTTC
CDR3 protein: CSVAKDETPRF

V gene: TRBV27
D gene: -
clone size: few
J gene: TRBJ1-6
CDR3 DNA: TGTGCCAGCAGTATGGGACTGGGAGTCGGGTCACCCCTCCACTTT
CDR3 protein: CASSMGLGVGSPLHF